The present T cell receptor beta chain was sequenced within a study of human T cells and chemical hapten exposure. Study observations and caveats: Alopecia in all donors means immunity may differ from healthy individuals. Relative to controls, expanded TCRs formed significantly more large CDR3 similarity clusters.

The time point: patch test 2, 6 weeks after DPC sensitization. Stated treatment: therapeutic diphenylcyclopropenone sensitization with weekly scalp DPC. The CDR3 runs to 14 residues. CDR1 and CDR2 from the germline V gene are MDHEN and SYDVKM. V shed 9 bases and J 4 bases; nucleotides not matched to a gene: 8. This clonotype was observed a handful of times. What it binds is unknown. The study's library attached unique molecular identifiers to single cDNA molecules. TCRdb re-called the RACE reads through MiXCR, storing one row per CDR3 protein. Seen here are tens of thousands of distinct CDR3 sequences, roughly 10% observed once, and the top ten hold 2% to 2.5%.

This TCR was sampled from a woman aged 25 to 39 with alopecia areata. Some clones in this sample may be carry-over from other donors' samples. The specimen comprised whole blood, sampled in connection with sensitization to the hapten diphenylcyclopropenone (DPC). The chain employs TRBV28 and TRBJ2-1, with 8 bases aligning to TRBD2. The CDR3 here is CASLGGRIYNEQFF. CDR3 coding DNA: TGTGCCAGTCTAGGCGGGAGGATTTACAATGAGCAGTTCTTC.